Only a few counts were recorded for the clone carrying this T cell receptor (beta chain). What it binds is unknown. This beta chain represents an off-target read in a library built for alpha chains; its size is of limited meaning. Time point defined: sample taken at primary tumor resection. The data are from a study of spatial heterogeneity in lung cancer. Study overall: There were consistently more beta-chain sequences detected than alpha-chain sequences. Broader study findings: How many expanded intratumoral alpha and beta TCRs were present tracked the tumor mutation count, which was a count of nonsynonymous mutations.

V lost 5 bases and J 4 bases, leaving 11 bases between the germline ends. Germline loops: CDR1 SSHAT, CDR2 FNYEAQ (reference sequence). The CDR3 extends over 13 amino acids. Each CDR3 protein gets one entry after TCRdb re-called the 5' RACE reads with MiXCR. The sample carries about 16,000 distinct CDR3 sequences, around 6.5% recorded once. The chain has TRBV7-7 and TRBJ1-1; no definite D call. The specimen comprised lung tumor tissue, sampled at surgery. The TCR originated in a female donor with early-stage non-small cell lung cancer. The CDR3 DNA follows: TGTGCCAGCAGCGCCGGGGAGGGCACTGAAGCTTTCTTT. It specifies CASSAGEGTEAFF.